These 10 T cell receptor beta chains were all obtained from the same sample, sequenced in a study of breast tumors, draining lymph nodes, adjacent tissues. MiXCR, run by TCRdb on the multiplex PCR reads, gives a single entry per CDR3 protein. The table has about 14,000 distinct CDR3 sequences, around 57% seen once. What was sequenced was tumor-adjacent breast tissue. These receptors came from a female donor with breast cancer. Some clones in this sample may be carry-over from other donors' samples.

In the case of this clonotype: Its ends do not fully match the called genes, so a read error is possible. The chain carries TRBV5-1 and TRBJ1-5, with unresolved D. Looked up from germline, CDR1 is SGHRS and CDR2 is YFSETQ. The CDR3 covers 13 residues. For the CDR3, the DNA is TGCGCCAGCGGCTTAGAGGGCAATCAGCCCCAGCATTTT. Protein sequence: CASGLEGNQPQHF.

This clonotype was observed at least ten times. This may be a read error: a much more frequent sequence differs by one nucleotide. V usage is TRBV6-2 or TRBV6-3 and J usage is TRBJ2-3; D gene ambiguous. Germline V gives CDR1 MNHEY, CDR2 SVGEGT. The CDR3 is 13 residues long. Trimming stripped 7 bases from V and 2 bases from J, with 10 bases between. CDR3 region: CASKRGSTDTQYF. The CDR3, as DNA: TGTGCCAGCAAGCGCGGTTCCACAGATACGCAGTATTTT.

This clonotype was picked up a small number of times. This chain connects TRBV2 to TRBJ2-5, with D tentatively TRBD1 (6 bases). This CDR3 comprises 13 residues. From germline, CDR1 is SNHLY and CDR2 FYNNEI. V lost 3 bases to trimming and J lost 4 bases, with 9 bases between them. CDR3 sequence reads: CASSDRGIETQYF. In nucleotides, the CDR3 is TGTGCCAGCAGTGATAGGGGGATAGAGACCCAGTACTTC.

V is TRBV15 and J is TRBJ2-1; 7 bases are a match to TRBD2. J gave up 5 bases and V 6 bases, and 10 bases lay outside the gene matches. CDR1 and CDR2 from the germline V gene are LNHNV and YYDKDF (reference sequence). There are 15 residues in the CDR3. CDR3 in amino acids: CATSILAQTNNEQFF. DNA for the CDR3: TGTGCCACCAGTATACTAGCGCAAACCAACAATGAGCAGTTCTTC.

This clonotype qualifies as medium-sized. The rearrangement uses TRBV5-1 and TRBJ1-2; TRBD1 aligns across 7 bases. Germline values: CDR1 SGHRS, CDR2 YFSETQ. Trimming removed 4 bases from V and 0 bases from J; junction bases left unmatched: 6. The CDR3 contains 15 residues. This chain's CDR3 is CASSPGDSTNYGYTF. CDR3 bases: TGCGCCAGCAGCCCGGGGGACAGCACTAACTATGGCTACACCTTC.

V usage is TRBV10-3 and J usage is TRBJ1-3; 7 bases map to TRBD1. Trimming at V came to 6 bases and at J to 0 bases, leaving 5 bases not matched to a gene. The CDR3 has 15 amino acids. Germline V gene lookup returns CDR1 ENHRY and CDR2 SYGVKD. The CDR3 region is CAISRDRDSGNTIYF. CDR3 in DNA: TGTGCCATCAGCAGAGACAGGGACTCTGGAAACACCATATATTTT.

This clonotype was counted between two and nine times. A single base separates this from a much larger clone, so it may be a read error. This chain links TRBV5-6 with TRBJ2-7; 7 positions agree with TRBD2. CDR3 size: 14 residues. Germline CDR1 is SGHDT and CDR2 is YYEEEE. CDR3 sequence reads: CASSPGTTGLEQHF. The DNA for the CDR3 is TGTGCCAGCAGTCCCGGGACTACCGGGCTCGAGCAGCACTTC.

This clonotype was observed once. In DNA, the CDR3 is TGCGCCAGCAGCTTCGGGACAGCGGGGGATAGCTATGGCTACACCTTC. Residues: CASSFGTAGDSYGYTF. This chain links TRBV5-1 with TRBJ1-2; 7 bases are a match to TRBD1. Germline V lookup: CDR1 SGHRS, CDR2 YFSETQ. CDR3 size: 16 residues. V lost 2 bases to trimming and J lost 4 bases; unmatched junction nucleotides: 11.

J is TRBJ2-3 and V is TRBV9; 10 positions match TRBD1. CDR3 size: 16 residues. V shed 4 bases and J 3 bases; nucleotides not matched to a gene: 8. Germline lookup yields CDR1 SGDLS and CDR2 YYNGEE. The CDR3 spells CASSPGTGARTDTQYF. CDR3 sequence (DNA): TGTGCCAGCAGCCCCGGGACAGGGGCGAGAACAGATACGCAGTATTTT.

This clonotype was seen many times. The chain carries TRBV20-1 and TRBJ2-5; D call uncertain. The CDR3 loop spans 13 amino acids. The V gene's germline CDR1 is DFQATT and CDR2 SNEGSKA (reference sequence). V lost 2 bases and J lost 7, with 14 bases in between. The CDR3 region has the DNA TGCAGTGCTAGACCACTCGCACTTGGGACCCAGTACTTC. Translating gives CSARPLALGTQYF.